This T cell receptor (beta chain) was captured by sequencing in a study of shared clonotypes between healthy human individuals. In the case of this clone: Its antigen is unidentified.

The V gene lost 5 bases and the J gene lost 5 bases, with 24 bases spanning the gap. In germline, CDR1 is SGHTA, CDR2 FQGTGA. CDR3 length equals 17 residues. Naive CD8 cells lacked CD45RO and underwent positive selection for CCR7, leaving out terminally differentiated effector memory CD45RA+ cells. A deep-level run was used for the assay. Assay used: immunoSEQ multiplex PCR; TCRdb lists only in-frame clones, some missing. The data contain about 2,200,000 clones, approximately 94% of them singletons. General study points: Blood was the only sampled material, and tissue repertoires likely differ.

The rearrangement joins TRBV7-3 to TRBJ2-5; TRBD2 is a possible D gene (6 bases). Sequenced: naive CD8+ T cells from PBMCs. This receptor was identified in a man aged 18 to 35 in good health. Some clones in this sample may be carry-over from other donors' samples. CDR3 region: CASSTSLLAGVDETQYF. The CDR3 bases are TGTGCCAGCAGCACCTCACTACTAGCCGGCGTCGATGAGACCCAGTACTTC. Supplemented by reference TRBV7-3 and TRBJ2-5, the full variable domain reads GAGVSQTPSNKVTEKGKYVELRCDPISGHTALYWYRQSLGQGPEFLIYFQGTGAADDSGLPNDRFFAVRPEGSVSTLKIQRTERGDSAVYLCASSTSLLAGVDETQYFGPGTRLLVL.